The 5 T cell receptor beta chains reported below all come from one sample, sequenced in a study of molecular identifiers for immune sequencing clone quantification. TCRdb ran MiXCR on the PCR reads and lists one entry per CDR3 protein. The sample lists hundreds of thousands of distinct CDR3 sequences; 24% were seen once. Sequenced material: naive CD8+ T cells from blood, with Jurkat cell RNA spiked in. Subset here: FACS-sorted CD8+CD4-CCR7+CD45RA+ naive T cells. The origin of the receptors is a human donor in good health. Some libraries in this study had Jurkat cell RNA spiked in.

Comment on this clonotype: Since the CDR3 does not end with the conserved phenylalanine or tryptophan, this likely comes from a read error. This chain links TRBV9 with TRBJ2-7; the D is unclear. The V gene's germline CDR1 is SGDLS and CDR2 YYNGEE. The CDR3 runs 15 residues. V lost 4 bases and J 2 bases, leaving 16 bases between the germline ends. CDR3 protein: CASSPELGFTYEQYL. For the CDR3, the DNA is TGTGCCAGCAGCCCCGAGCTGGGGTTTACCTACGAGCAGTACCTC.

V usage is TRBV4-3 and J usage is TRBJ1-3; D is possibly TRBD1 (6 bases). Looked up from germline, CDR1 is LGHNA and CDR2 is YSLEER. The germline V and J ends were trimmed by 0 bases and 2 bases, with 8 bases remaining between them. CDR3 size: 15 residues. The CDR3 spells CASSQDRGAGNTIYF. In DNA form, the CDR3 reads TGCGCCAGCAGCCAAGACAGGGGCGCTGGAAACACCATATATTTT.

The table lists this clonotype with a count of one. At one of its ends the junction is not consistent with the germline gene, which may arise from a read error. V and J are TRBV9 and TRBJ2-3, with D uncertain. The CDR3 extends over 14 amino acids. Germline lookup yields CDR1 SGDLS and CDR2 YYNGEE. The CDR3, as DNA: TGTGCCAGCGGCGTAGTCCCCAGCACAGATACGCAGTATTTT. This translates into CASGVVPSTDTQYF.

Ten or more counts support this clonotype. DNA for the CDR3: TGTGCCAGCAGCTTTAAAGCTGCGGGATCGGAAGATACGCAGTATTTT. As protein: CASSFKAAGSEDTQYF. The chain is built from TRBV7-9 and TRBJ2-3; perhaps TRBD2 as D (6 bases). Per germline, CDR1 SEHNR and CDR2 FQNEAQ (reference sequence). The CDR3 sequence is 16 residues long. With 3 bases removed from V and 5 bases from J, the gap between germline ends came to 18 bases.

This clonotype occurred a few times. The V gene is TRBV12-3 or TRBV12-4, the J gene TRBJ2-5, with D perhaps assigned TRBD1 or TRBD2 (6 bases each). With 2 bases removed from V and 1 base from J, the gap between germline ends came to 14 bases. The CDR3 has 16 residues. CDR3 amino acids: CASSLLQGRPQETQYF. The CDR3 DNA is TGTGCCAGCAGTTTACTCCAGGGGAGGCCCCAAGAGACCCAGTACTTC.